The 32 T cell receptor beta chains below all came from one sample that was sequenced in a study of T cell changes during pregnancy in multiple sclerosis. Data came from immunoSEQ multiplex PCR; TCRdb stores just in-frame clones and leaves some out. The data show over 65,000 clones, approximately 89% seen once. This specimen was peripheral blood, taken in the first trimester of pregnancy. The source is a female donor with multiple sclerosis, enrolled in a pregnancy study.

The chain joins TRBV6-1 to TRBJ2-1; weak D call: TRBD1 (5 bases). The CDR3 is made up of 15 amino acids. From germline, CDR1 is MNHNS and CDR2 SASEGT. V shed 2 bases and J shed 0 bases, with 8 bases lying between them. This CDR3 reads CASSERQSSYNEQFF. In DNA, the CDR3 is TGTGCCAGCAGTGAACGACAGAGCTCCTACAATGAGCAGTTCTTC.

This clone has only one observation. V and J are TRBV4-3 and TRBJ1-4; 10 nucleotides align to TRBD1. The CDR3 has 16 amino acids. Looked up from germline, CDR1 is LGHNA and CDR2 is YSLEER. With V trimmed by 3 bases and J by 7 bases, 8 bases remained unmatched. The CDR3 protein is CASSQGDRGLFEKLFF. CDR3 nucleotide sequence: TGCGCCAGCAGCCAGGGGGACAGGGGCTTATTTGAAAAACTGTTTTTT.

The chain has TRBV19 and TRBJ1-2; 8 bases agree with TRBD1. Germline lookup yields CDR1 LNHDA and CDR2 SQIVND (reference sequence). The CDR3 spans 14 residues. V was pared by 6 bases and J by 0 bases, with 3 bases of the junction left unmatched. CDR3 in DNA: TGTGCCAGTAGAATGACAGGGGCTAACTATGGCTACACCTTC. It codes for CASRMTGANYGYTF.

A word on this clone: One end of the junction varies from germline; a read error may be responsible. V gene TRBV25-1 combines with J gene TRBJ2-7; D perhaps matches TRBD1 (6 bases). Germline V gene data show CDR1 as MGHDK and CDR2 as SYGVNS. This CDR3 region has 10 residues. The CDR3 here is CASSGRDTSF. The CDR3 DNA follows: TGTGCCAGCAGTGGCCGGGACACTAGCTTC.

The chain couples TRBV5-6 to TRBJ1-2; 9 bases map to TRBD1. The length of the CDR3 is 15 residues. With 1 base clipped from V and 3 bases from J, the junction kept 4 bases outside the gene matches. Germline V gene data show CDR1 as SGHDT and CDR2 as YYEEEE. The CDR3 loop reads CASSLPTGGDYGYTF. Written as DNA, the CDR3 is TGTGCCAGCAGCTTGCCTACAGGGGGCGACTATGGCTACACCTTC.

The chain uses TRBV10-3 and TRBJ1-4, with unresolved D. Germline V gene sequence: CDR1 ENHRY, CDR2 SYGVKD. The CDR3 covers 13 residues. Between the trimmed V and J ends, which lost 8 bases and 4 bases, there was a span of 11 bases. The CDR3 nucleotides are TGTGCCATCTCGTTACAGCTTAATGAAAAACTGTTTTTT. Translating it yields CAISLQLNEKLFF.

V gene TRBV7-9 combines with J gene TRBJ2-7; no reliable D call. Per the germline V gene, CDR1 is SEHNR and CDR2 is FQNEAQ (reference sequence). The CDR3 runs 18 residues. Trimming pared 1 base from V and 0 bases from J, leaving 19 bases between. The CDR3 DNA reads as TGTGCCAGCAGCTTAGGCTCGGCCCGAGGTCCCAGCTCCTACGAGCAGTACTTC. Residues: CASSLGSARGPSSYEQYF.

This chain connects TRBV20-1 to TRBJ1-1; no firm D call. CDR1 DFQATT and CDR2 SNEGSKA come from the germline V gene (reference sequence). Trimming removed 3 bases at V and 6 bases at J, with 8 bases between. The CDR3 sequence is 11 residues long. CDR3 region: CSASTNPEAFF. CDR3 sequence (DNA): TGCAGTGCTAGTACAAATCCTGAAGCTTTCTTT.

The chain carries TRBV5-1 and TRBJ2-7; D unclear. The V gene lost 2 bases and the J gene lost 4 bases, with 13 bases spanning the gap. This CDR3 is 14 amino acids long. The germline V gene encodes CDR1 SGHRS and CDR2 YFSETQ. The CDR3 region is CASSLATGHYEQYF. The CDR3 DNA reads TGCGCCAGCAGCTTAGCGACGGGTCATTACGAGCAGTACTTC.

CDR3 bases: TGCGCCAGCAGTCCGGGACGGAGGGACGGGGAGCTGTTTTTT. Protein: CASSPGRRDGELFF. The rearrangement links TRBV23-1 to TRBJ2-2, with D perhaps matching TRBD2 (6 bases). TRBV23-1 is filed as an ORF, its function uncertain. The CDR3 has 14 residues. Trimming stripped 4 bases from V and 7 bases from J, with 13 bases between.

The rearrangement links TRBV5-1 to TRBJ2-1, with D unclear. V lost 0 bases to trimming and J lost 6 bases, with 4 bases between them. CDR3 size: 12 residues. CDR1 and CDR2 (germline): SGHRS, YFSETQ. CDR3 DNA: TGCGCCAGCAGCTTGGACGGCAATGAGCAGTTCTTC. It is translated as CASSLDGNEQFF.

Worth noting for this clone: The sample holds other DNA sequences that translate to the same CDR3. The V and J genes are TRBV19 and TRBJ1-2; 8 nucleotides match TRBD1. Germline values: CDR1 LNHDA, CDR2 SQIVND (reference sequence). V was clipped by 3 bases and J by 8 bases; unmatched bases: 5. The CDR3 runs to 13 residues. CDR3 nucleotide sequence: TGTGCCAGTAGTATCGGACAGGGCGGCGGCTACACCTTC. It translates to CASSIGQGGGYTF.

The rearrangement uses TRBV11-2 and TRBJ2-7; 9 bases fit TRBD1. V lost 5 bases, J lost 7 bases, and 9 bases stayed unmatched. The CDR3 covers 14 residues. The germline V gene encodes CDR1 SGHAT and CDR2 FQNNGV. The CDR3: CASSAGTGIGEQYF. In DNA form, the CDR3 reads TGTGCCAGCAGCGCCGGGACAGGGATAGGGGAGCAGTACTTC. The full variable domain, completed using reference TRBV11-2 and TRBJ2-7, is EAGVAQSPRYKIIEKRQSVAFWCNPISGHATLYWYQQILGQGPKLLIQFQNNGVVDDSQLPKDRFSAERLKGVDSTLKIQPAKLEDSAVYLCASSAGTGIGEQYFGPGTRLTVT.

The chain combines TRBV19 with TRBJ2-7; D unresolved. This CDR3 spans 15 amino acids. Germline assignment: CDR1 LNHDA and CDR2 SQIVND (reference sequence). V lost 5 bases, J lost 4 bases, and 18 bases lay in between. The CDR3 loop reads CASSPRASPGYEQYF. The CDR3 DNA reads TGTGCCAGTAGTCCTAGAGCTTCTCCCGGGTACGAGCAGTACTTC.

This clone was recorded once. This chain joins TRBV5-4 and TRBJ2-1, with 13 bases matching TRBD2. V dropped 5 bases and J dropped 4; count of bases not matched to a gene: 6. CDR1 SGHNT and CDR2 YYREEE come from the germline V gene (reference sequence). The CDR3 has 16 amino acids. The CDR3 region has the DNA TGTGCCAGCAGACCGCGGACTAGCGGGAGTTACAATGAGCAGTTCTTC. Protein: CASRPRTSGSYNEQFF.

This clone was detected a few times. The V gene is TRBV9, the J gene TRBJ1-1, with 9 positions matching TRBD1. J lost 9 bases, V lost 4 bases, and 7 bases had no gene match. Per the germline V gene, CDR1 is SGDLS and CDR2 is YYNGEE. CDR3 size: 13 residues. The CDR3 here is CASSWDRDGKAFF. Here the CDR3 DNA reads TGTGCCAGCAGCTGGGACAGGGACGGTAAAGCTTTCTTT.

This chain connects TRBV27 to TRBJ2-2; TRBD2 might be the D (7 bases). Trimming removed 5 bases at V and 4 bases at J, with 17 bases between. The CDR3 contains 16 residues. From germline, CDR1 is MNHEY and CDR2 SMNVEV (reference sequence). The CDR3 DNA reads TGTGCCAGCAGTAAACCCGCGGGGGCATCCACCGGGGAGCTGTTTTTT. Its protein product is CASSKPAGASTGELFF.

Only one count was recorded for this clone. CDR3 region: CATTAGEFYEQYF. The DNA of the CDR3 is TGTGCCACCACGGCGGGGGAATTCTACGAGCAGTACTTC. The chain has TRBV5-8 and TRBJ2-7; 7 bases are a match to TRBD2. This CDR3 comprises 13 residues. Germline CDR1 reads SGHTS; CDR2 reads YDEGEE. The V gene end was trimmed by 9 bases and the J gene end by 3 bases; junction bases not matched to a gene: 9.

The chain links TRBV5-4 to TRBJ2-3; D is perhaps TRBD2 (6 bases). This CDR3 comprises 15 residues. Trimming took off 4 bases at V and 2 bases at J, with 14 bases between the two ends. Germline CDR1 and CDR2: SGHNT and YYREEE (reference sequence). The CDR3 sequence is CASSEFSGNTDTQYF. CDR3 nucleotide sequence: TGTGCCAGCAGCGAGTTTAGCGGAAACACAGATACGCAGTATTTT.

The chain joins TRBV27 to TRBJ1-2, with D unclear. The ends were cut back, 5 bases at V and 2 bases at J, with 27 bases in the middle. Germline V gives CDR1 MNHEY, CDR2 SMNVEV (reference sequence). This CDR3 has 19 amino acids. The DNA for the CDR3 is TGTGCCAGCAGTCCCCAAGCCCGCGGTTGGCAGCTAATAAACTATGGCTACACCTTC. This codes for CASSPQARGWQLINYGYTF.

The gene calls are TRBV6-5 and TRBJ2-4; 11 nucleotides line up with TRBD2. J gave up 7 bases and V 4 bases, and 3 bases lay outside the gene matches. Per germline, CDR1 MNHEY and CDR2 SVGAGI. This CDR3 comprises 14 residues. CDR3 bases: TGTGCCAGCAGTTCTATAGCGGGAGGGAACATTCAGTACTTC. Protein product: CASSSIAGGNIQYF.

The chain has TRBV7-2 and TRBJ2-1; D might be TRBD1 (5 bases). V lost 5 bases, J lost 4 bases, and 12 bases lay in between. The germline gives CDR1 SGHTA, CDR2 FQGNSA. The CDR3 spans 14 residues. CDR3 amino acids: CASSQGAEYNEQFF. The CDR3 DNA sequence: TGTGCCAGCAGCCAAGGGGCAGAGTACAATGAGCAGTTCTTC.

The rearrangement uses TRBV20-1 and TRBJ2-1; D is ambiguous. V lost 1 base and J 8 bases, leaving 6 bases between the germline ends. Germline V gene sequence: CDR1 DFQATT, CDR2 SNEGSKA (reference sequence). This CDR3 is built from 11 residues. CDR3 in DNA: TGCAGTGCTAGAGGAGGCGATGAGCAGTTCTTC. Its protein is CSARGGDEQFF.

The chain employs TRBV7-2 and TRBJ2-7, with 12 bases that match TRBD2. Losses at the gene ends were 2 bases for V and 3 bases for J; bases not matched to a gene: 5. The CDR3 covers 16 residues. CDR1 is SGHTA, CDR2 FQGNSA, per germline. CDR3 coding DNA: TGTGCCAGCAGCTTAACAACTAGCGGGAGGCTCTACGAGCAGTACTTC. It specifies CASSLTTSGRLYEQYF. Complete variable domain (other parts from reference TRBV7-2 and TRBJ2-7): GAGVSQSPSNKVTEKGKDVELRCDPISGHTALYWYRQSLGQGLEFLIYFQGNSAPDKSGLPSDRFSAERTGGSVSTLTIQRTQQEDSAVYLCASSLTTSGRLYEQYFGPGTRLTVT.

V is TRBV15 and J is TRBJ2-7; 9 bases map to TRBD1. The CDR3 has 16 residues. V was clipped by 3 bases and J by 5 bases; unmatched bases: 11. Germline values: CDR1 LNHNV, CDR2 YYDKDF (reference sequence). DNA of the CDR3: TGTGCCACCAGCAGTCCTTACCGGGACAGGGACCACGAGCAGTACTTC. This codes for CATSSPYRDRDHEQYF.

The DNA for the CDR3 is TGTGCCAGCAGCCAACTAGCGGGGAGCTCCTACGAGCAGTACTTC. This sequence encodes CASSQLAGSSYEQYF. The gene calls are TRBV7-2 and TRBJ2-7, with 10 bases fitting TRBD2. CDR1 SGHTA and CDR2 FQGNSA come from the germline V gene. The CDR3 is 15 residues long. With V trimmed by 5 bases and J by 0 bases, 4 bases remained unmatched. Complete variable domain (other parts from reference TRBV7-2 and TRBJ2-7): GAGVSQSPSNKVTEKGKDVELRCDPISGHTALYWYRQSLGQGLEFLIYFQGNSAPDKSGLPSDRFSAERTGGSVSTLTIQRTQQEDSAVYLCASSQLAGSSYEQYFGPGTRLTVT.

This clone has only a few counts. Here the CDR3 DNA reads TGTGCCAGTAGTGCGAGCGGGGGCCTGGACAATGAGCAGTTCTTC. This gives the protein CASSASGGLDNEQFF. The chain has TRBV19 and TRBJ2-1, with TRBD2 matching over 8 bases. V shed 5 bases and J 5 bases; nucleotides not matched to a gene: 8. This CDR3 has 15 residues. Looked up from germline, CDR1 is LNHDA and CDR2 is SQIVND (reference sequence).

The J gene is TRBJ1-3, the V gene TRBV7-9, with a possible D match to TRBD1 (5 bases). Trimming removed 5 bases from V and 2 bases from J, with 16 bases in between. The CDR3 loop spans 16 amino acids. Looked up from germline, CDR1 is SEHNR and CDR2 is FQNEAQ (reference sequence). In DNA, the CDR3 is TGTGCCAGCAGCCCTCCTCGGGGGGAAACTGGAAACACCATATATTTT. This encodes CASSPPRGETGNTIYF.

V and J are TRBV7-2 and TRBJ2-7; 14 bases align to TRBD2. After removal of 1 base from V and 7 bases from J, the junction contained 3 bases not matched to a gene. The CDR3 is made up of 15 amino acids. CDR1 is SGHTA and CDR2 is FQGNSA in the germline V gene. The CDR3 sequence: CASSLGLAGGGEQYF. The CDR3 DNA is TGTGCCAGCAGCTTAGGACTAGCGGGAGGGGGTGAGCAGTACTTC. Variable domain in full (rest from reference TRBV7-2 and TRBJ2-7): GAGVSQSPSNKVTEKGKDVELRCDPISGHTALYWYRQSLGQGLEFLIYFQGNSAPDKSGLPSDRFSAERTGGSVSTLTIQRTQQEDSAVYLCASSLGLAGGGEQYFGPGTRLTVT.

The chain carries TRBV28 and TRBJ1-2; 9 nucleotides match TRBD1. Unmatched junction bases numbered 3, after V lost 5 bases and J lost 2 bases. The germline gives CDR1 MDHEN, CDR2 SYDVKM. CDR3 length: 14 amino acids. CDR3 DNA: TGTGCCAGCAGTGTGGGACAGGGCAACTATGGCTACACCTTC. Translated, it gives CASSVGQGNYGYTF.

This clone was counted between two and nine times. This rearrangement joins TRBV14 to TRBJ1-6; TRBD1 might be the D (6 bases). Germline V gives CDR1 SGHDN, CDR2 FVKESK. V lost 6 bases and J 7 bases, leaving 13 bases between the germline ends. This CDR3 has 14 residues. DNA for the CDR3: TGTGCCAGCAGAGCCGGGACACAAAATTCACCCCTCCACTTT. Residues: CASRAGTQNSPLHF.

V and J are TRBV5-4 and TRBJ1-3; D might be TRBD1 (6 bases). The CDR3 has 15 amino acids. V gave up 4 bases and J gave up 0 bases, with 11 bases separating them. Looked up from germline, CDR1 is SGHNT and CDR2 is YYREEE (reference sequence). CDR3 protein: CASSIQGYSGNTIYF. CDR3 DNA sequence: TGTGCCAGCAGCATACAGGGATACTCTGGAAACACCATATATTTT.